These 20 T cell receptor beta chains were sequenced from one sample in a study of blood T cell repertoires in COVID-19. Clones were read by immunoSEQ multiplex PCR, and TCRdb kept only the in-frame ones, dropping some. The sample comprises roughly 16,000 clones, about 81% of which are singletons, and over 7.5% rests with the top ten. Sequencing input: peripheral blood. Source of these receptors: a man between 60 and 70 years old with acute or convalescent COVID-19.

V usage is TRBV6-4 and J usage is TRBJ1-5; TRBD1 aligns across 10 bases. The J segment lost 6 bases and the V segment lost 5 bases, leaving 4 bases of the junction unmatched. CDR1 and CDR2 (germline): MRHNA, SNTAGT. The CDR3 has 14 amino acids. The CDR3 DNA sequence: TGTGCCAGCAGTCCCGGACAGGGGGGTCAGCCCCAGCATTTT. Translated: CASSPGQGGQPQHF.

This clone was seen a single time. V usage is TRBV12-3 or TRBV12-4 and J usage is TRBJ1-6; no clear D gene. This CDR3 has 13 amino acids. V was pared by 0 bases and J by 9 bases, with 6 bases between. CDR3 in amino acids: CASSLALGSPLHF. For the CDR3, the DNA is TGTGCCAGCAGTTTAGCGCTAGGTTCACCCCTCCACTTT.

This chain uses TRBV7-9 with TRBJ2-5, with D possibly TRBD1 on 6 matching bases. Germline loops: CDR1 SEHNR, CDR2 FQNEAQ (reference sequence). There are 14 residues in the CDR3. V lost 7 bases and J lost 0, with 12 bases in between. Here the CDR3 reads CASIRDTNQETQYF. The CDR3, as DNA: TGTGCCAGCATTCGGGACACCAACCAAGAGACCCAGTACTTC.

The rearrangement links TRBV5-1 to TRBJ2-7; TRBD2 matches at 11 bases. The ends lost 1 base at V and 3 bases at J; junction bases unmatched: 3. Germline CDR1 and CDR2: SGHRS and YFSETQ. The CDR3 loop spans 15 amino acids. Written as DNA, the CDR3 is TGCGCCAGCAGCTTGTTTACTAGCGGGGGCTACGAGCAGTACTTC. Protein: CASSLFTSGGYEQYF. Full variable domain (remainder filled in from reference TRBV5-1 and TRBJ2-7): KAGVTQTPRYLIKTRGQQVTLSCSPISGHRSVSWYQQTPGQGLQFLFEYFSETQRNKGNFPGRFSGRQFSNSRSEMNVSTLELGDSALYLCASSLFTSGGYEQYFGPGTRLTVT.

This sequence joins TRBV18 and TRBJ2-1, with TRBD2 matching 9 bases. Germline trimming cut 5 bases from V and 7 bases from J; bases unmatched to any gene: 9. The germline V gene encodes CDR1 KGHSH and CDR2 LQKENI. This CDR3 has 15 amino acids. CDR3 DNA: TGTGCCAGCTCATCATTAGCGGGGGCGAAGAATGAGCAGTTCTTC. Encoded protein: CASSSLAGAKNEQFF.

This rearrangement joins TRBV5-4 to TRBJ2-1, with D possibly being TRBD1 (6 bases). Between the trimmed V and J ends, which lost 4 bases and 6 bases, there was a span of 26 bases. This CDR3 is built from 18 residues. Germline V gene lookup returns CDR1 SGHNT and CDR2 YYREEE (reference sequence). The DNA for the CDR3 is TGTGCCAGCAGCGCTCAGACCTGGTCCGGGACAATCGGCAATGAGCAGTTCTTC. Its translation: CASSAQTWSGTIGNEQFF.

The chain recombines TRBV6-2 or TRBV6-3 with TRBJ2-2; 8 bases line up with TRBD1. CDR1 is MNHEY and CDR2 is SVGEGT in the germline V gene. The CDR3 is 15 residues long. With V trimmed by 6 bases and J by 4 bases, 7 bases remained unmatched. The CDR3 sequence: CASSSGTGRTGELFF. In DNA, the CDR3 is TGTGCCAGCAGCTCCGGGACAGGACGCACCGGGGAGCTGTTTTTT.

The rearrangement links TRBV2 to TRBJ1-2; weak D call: TRBD1 (6 bases). The V gene lost 8 bases and the J gene lost 4 bases, with 11 bases spanning the gap. From germline, CDR1 is SNHLY and CDR2 FYNNEI. This CDR3 spans 12 amino acids. The CDR3 here is CASGTGSYGYTF. The CDR3 bases are TGTGCCAGCGGAACAGGGTCCTATGGCTACACCTTC.

The J gene is TRBJ2-3, the V gene TRBV11-2, with TRBD1 as a possible D gene (6 bases). The germline gives CDR1 SGHAT, CDR2 FQNNGV. V was clipped by 1 base and J by 9 bases, with 23 bases between them. This CDR3 is built from 17 residues. The CDR3 reads CASSLGGTGKRPWTQYF. The CDR3 nucleotides read TGTGCCAGCAGCTTAGGGGGAACAGGGAAGCGCCCGTGGACGCAGTATTTT.

The chain has TRBV10-2 and TRBJ1-6, with a tentative D call TRBD1 (6 bases). The CDR3 spans 13 residues. CDR1 WSHSY and CDR2 SAAADI come from the germline V gene. V was trimmed by 3 bases and J by 10 bases, leaving 10 bases between them. CDR3 coding DNA: TGCGCCAGCAGTGAACAGGGAGCCTCACCCCTCCACTTT. This encodes CASSEQGASPLHF.

CDR3 protein: CASSDTGGRFGEQYF. The CDR3 bases are TGCGCCAGCAGCGATACAGGGGGCAGGTTTGGGGAGCAGTACTTC. The chain couples TRBV5-1 to TRBJ2-7; 9 bases align to TRBD1. The germline V gene has CDR1 SGHRS and CDR2 YFSETQ. The CDR3 consists of 15 residues. V lost 4 bases and J lost 7; bases outside the gene matches: 12.

This chain joins TRBV4-1 and TRBJ2-1; D is perhaps TRBD1 (6 bases). The germline V gene has CDR1 MGHRA and CDR2 YSYEKL. The CDR3 is 15 residues long. The V and J ends lost 0 bases and 3 bases respectively, with 9 bases between them. The CDR3 region is CASSQDGGHYNEQFF. CDR3 nucleotide sequence: TGCGCCAGCAGCCAAGATGGGGGCCACTACAATGAGCAGTTCTTC.

The rearrangement uses TRBV15 and TRBJ1-2, with a weak D call TRBD1 (5 bases). V lost 4 bases and J lost 1, with 13 bases in between. The germline V gene has CDR1 LNHNV and CDR2 YYDKDF (reference sequence). The CDR3 is 15 amino acids. Here the CDR3 DNA reads TGTGCCACCAGCAATGGGGGGTCAATTAACTATGGCTACACCTTC. Encoded protein: CATSNGGSINYGYTF.

The chain employs TRBV9 and TRBJ1-5; D not resolved. Per the germline V gene, CDR1 is SGDLS and CDR2 is YYNGEE. The CDR3 contains 14 residues. Between the trimmed V and J ends, which lost 0 bases and 7 bases, there was a span of 11 bases. CDR3: CASSVGGGIQPQHF. The CDR3 DNA sequence: TGTGCCAGCAGCGTAGGAGGAGGTATCCAGCCCCAGCATTTT.

The gene calls are TRBV2 and TRBJ1-5; D might be TRBD1 (5 bases). This CDR3 has 14 amino acids. Per germline, CDR1 SNHLY and CDR2 FYNNEI. V lost 5 bases, J lost 6 bases, and 14 bases lay in between. The CDR3 coding sequence is TGTGCCAGCAGTCCCACCCCCGGGGGTCAGCCCCAGCATTTT. It encodes CASSPTPGGQPQHF.

The genes are TRBV14 and TRBJ1-1, with D possibly matching TRBD1 (5 bases). The CDR3 has 15 residues. V was pared by 1 base and J by 3 bases, with 12 bases between. CDR1 is SGHDN, CDR2 FVKESK, per germline. The DNA of the CDR3 is TGTGCCAGCAGCCAAGTGTGGGGCGAGGACACTGAAGCTTTCTTT. It encodes CASSQVWGEDTEAFF.

V is TRBV11-2 and J is TRBJ2-3, with D maybe TRBD2 (5 bases). CDR1 and CDR2 from the germline V gene are SGHAT and FQNNGV. The CDR3 contains 16 residues. V shed 5 bases and J shed 6 bases, with 21 bases lying between them. CDR3 in amino acids: CASSQTRFLGGDTQYF. The DNA for the CDR3 is TGTGCCAGCAGCCAAACGCGGTTTTTGGGCGGGGATACGCAGTATTTT.

The rearrangement joins TRBV5-6 to TRBJ1-2; 8 nucleotides match TRBD1. The CDR3 consists of 13 residues. From germline, CDR1 is SGHDT and CDR2 YYEEEE. V lost 5 bases to trimming and J lost 4 bases; unmatched junction nucleotides: 4. CDR3 bases: TGTGCCAGCAGACCGACAGGGGCCTATGGCTACACCTTC. As protein: CASRPTGAYGYTF.

The J gene is TRBJ1-5, the V gene TRBV9, with D perhaps matching TRBD1 (5 bases). Germline lookup yields CDR1 SGDLS and CDR2 YYNGEE. The CDR3 runs to 15 residues. V dropped 3 bases and J dropped 0 bases, with 10 bases sitting between them. In DNA, the CDR3 is TGTGCCAGCAGCGGTGGGGGGTATAGCAATCAGCCCCAGCATTTT. Encoded protein: CASSGGGYSNQPQHF.

The chain combines TRBV4-1 with TRBJ1-4; 8 nucleotides match TRBD1. Germline trimming cut 4 bases from V and 0 bases from J; bases unmatched to any gene: 7. Germline lookup yields CDR1 MGHRA and CDR2 YSYEKL. This CDR3 comprises 17 residues. The CDR3 protein is CASSPKKTGATNEKLFF. CDR3 DNA: TGCGCCAGCAGCCCCAAGAAGACAGGGGCAACTAATGAAAAACTGTTTTTT.